This TCR beta chain emerged from a study of technical replicates of blood from four donors. Unmatched junction bases numbered 11, after V lost 6 bases and J lost 8 bases. This CDR3 is 15 amino acids long. Germline V gives CDR1 MNHNS, CDR2 SASEGT. TCRdb keeps only in-frame clones here, not all; method: immunoSEQ multiplex PCR. Found here are tens of thousands of clones, about 90% of them singletons; the top ten hold 0.27%. The material sequenced was T cells isolated from PBMCs. The chain carries TRBV6-1 and TRBJ2-1; 9 bases line up with TRBD2. The source is a human donor in good health. Written as DNA, the CDR3 is TGTGCCAGCAGCCTGAGGAGCGGGGGGCTGGATGAGCAGTTCTTC. Its translation is CASSLRSGGLDEQFF.